This TCR beta chain originates from a study of cytomegalovirus exposure and HLA in healthy donors. Study observations and caveats: The study labeled about 160 TCR beta chains cytomegalovirus-associated. In vitro confirmation showed a few CMV-associated chains to be CMV antigen specific.

TCRdb's table, derived via immunoSEQ multiplex PCR, lists solely in-frame clones and lacks some. The sample has under 200,000 clones, about 86% seen once. As regards this clone: Its antigen is still unknown.

There are 14 residues in the CDR3. CDR1 and CDR2 (germline): MNHEY, SVGAGI. Trimming removed 4 bases from V and 3 bases from J; junction bases left unmatched: 4. This chain connects TRBV6-5 to TRBJ1-1, with 8 bases that match TRBD1. Specimen: PBMCs. The TCR comes from a young woman in good health and CMV-seronegative. The CDR3 DNA follows: TGTGCCAGCAGTTCCGTGACAGGGGACACTGAAGCTTTCTTT. This codes for CASSSVTGDTEAFF.